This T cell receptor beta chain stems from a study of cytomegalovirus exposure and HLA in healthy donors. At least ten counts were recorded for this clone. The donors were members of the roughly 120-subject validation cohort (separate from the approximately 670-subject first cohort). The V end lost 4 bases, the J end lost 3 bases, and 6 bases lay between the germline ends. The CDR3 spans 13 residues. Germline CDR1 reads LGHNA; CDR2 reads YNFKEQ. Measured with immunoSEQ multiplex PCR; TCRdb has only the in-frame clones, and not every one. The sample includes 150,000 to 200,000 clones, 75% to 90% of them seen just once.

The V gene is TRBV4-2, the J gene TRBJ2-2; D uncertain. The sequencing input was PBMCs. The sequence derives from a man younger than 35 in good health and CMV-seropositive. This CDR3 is CASSLSHTGELFF. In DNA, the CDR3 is TGTGCCAGCAGCCTCTCCCACACCGGGGAGCTGTTTTTT.